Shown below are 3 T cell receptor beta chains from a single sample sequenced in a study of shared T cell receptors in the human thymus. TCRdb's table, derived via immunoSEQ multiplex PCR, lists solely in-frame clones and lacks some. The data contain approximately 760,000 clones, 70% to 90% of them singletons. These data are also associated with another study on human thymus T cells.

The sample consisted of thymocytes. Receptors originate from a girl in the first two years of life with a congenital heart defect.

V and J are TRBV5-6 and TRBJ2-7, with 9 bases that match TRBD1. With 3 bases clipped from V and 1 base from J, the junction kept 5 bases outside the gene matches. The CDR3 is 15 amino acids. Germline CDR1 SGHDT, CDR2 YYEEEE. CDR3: CASSWDRDFSYEQYF. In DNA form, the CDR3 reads TGTGCCAGCAGCTGGGACAGGGACTTTTCCTACGAGCAGTACTTC.

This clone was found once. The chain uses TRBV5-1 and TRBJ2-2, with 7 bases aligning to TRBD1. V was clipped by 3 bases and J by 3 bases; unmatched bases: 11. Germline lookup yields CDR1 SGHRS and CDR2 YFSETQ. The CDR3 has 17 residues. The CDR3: CASSYRPGTAYTGELFF. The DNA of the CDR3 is TGCGCCAGCAGCTACCGCCCCGGGACAGCATACACCGGGGAGCTGTTTTTT. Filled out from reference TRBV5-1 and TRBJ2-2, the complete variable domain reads KAGVTQTPRYLIKTRGQQVTLSCSPISGHRSVSWYQQTPGQGLQFLFEYFSETQRNKGNFPGRFSGRQFSNSRSEMNVSTLELGDSALYLCASSYRPGTAYTGELFFGEGSRLTVL.

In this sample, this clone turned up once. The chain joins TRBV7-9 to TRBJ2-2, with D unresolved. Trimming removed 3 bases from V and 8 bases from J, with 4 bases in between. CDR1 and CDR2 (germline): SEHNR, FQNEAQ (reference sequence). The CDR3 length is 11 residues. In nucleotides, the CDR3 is TGTGCCAGCAGCTTCCGGGGGGAGCTGTTTTTT. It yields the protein CASSFRGELFF.